This TCR beta chain was recovered during a study of cytomegalovirus exposure and HLA in healthy donors. The wider study: Roughly 85 million unique TCRs from HLA-typed donors were held in an early release of data.

PCR amplification relied on 60 Vbeta primers (plus 13 Jbeta primers). Profiled with immunoSEQ multiplex PCR; TCRdb holds only in-frame clones, not every one. This sample has about 110,000 clones, with approximately 71% found just once. General study results and limits: Later on, an analysis tied 18,000 or so TCR beta sequences to HLA alleles at 0.05 false discovery rate.

Turning to this clone: Its antigen is not known.

The receptor was derived from a woman in her 70s in good health and CMV-seropositive. The sequenced sample was PBMCs.

The CDR3 loop is CASKGGGETQYF. The CDR3 DNA is TGTGCCTCAAAGGGAGGGGGAGAGACCCAGTACTTC. The chain carries TRBV19 and TRBJ2-5, with D maybe TRBD2 (7 bases). The germline gives CDR1 LNHDA, CDR2 SQIVND (reference sequence). The CDR3 length is 12 residues. Trimming cost V 11 bases and J 4 bases, with 14 bases left between them.